The 27 T cell receptor beta chains listed next were all sequenced from one sample in a study of blood T cells in healthy people across ages. Next came a second PCR, run for about 6 to 11 cycles, which used a sample-barcoded 5' primer along with a J-beta primer mix. MiXCR was run by TCRdb on the 5' RACE reads, yielding one entry per CDR3 protein. The data hold about 1.5 million distinct CDR3 sequences, with approximately 43% observed a single time. Material for sequencing was blood. Receptors were obtained from a woman between 18 and 30 years old in good health.

The chain is built from TRBV28 and TRBJ2-7; D possibly uses TRBD1 or TRBD2 (5 bases each). V shed 3 bases and J shed 5 bases, with 17 bases lying between them. The CDR3 covers 15 residues. Germline V gives CDR1 MDHEN, CDR2 SYDVKM. Here the CDR3 DNA reads TGTGCCAGCAGTTTCCGGGGACGGATCCCCAACGAGCAGTACTTC. The encoded protein is CASSFRGRIPNEQYF.

The V call is TRBV28, the J call TRBJ2-2, with unresolved D. Germline CDR1 and CDR2: MDHEN and SYDVKM. This CDR3 has 13 residues. The germline V and J ends were trimmed by 11 bases and 3 bases, with 13 bases remaining between them. The CDR3 protein is CAVDTSDTGELFF. CDR3 sequence (DNA): TGTGCCGTGGATACCTCGGACACCGGGGAGCTGTTTTTT.

This clonotype came up once. At one of its ends the junction is not consistent with the germline gene, which may arise from a read error. This chain connects TRBV12-3 or TRBV12-4 to TRBJ2-3; D ambiguous. The CDR3 spans 15 residues. The CDR3 here is CASSLSGLSIDTQYF. CDR3 in DNA: TGTGCCAGCAGTTTATCCGGTCTTAGCATAGATACGCAGTATTTT.

The rearrangement uses TRBV29-1 and TRBJ1-5; the D gene is possibly TRBD1 (5 bases). Trimming cost V 5 bases and J 2 bases, with 19 bases left between them. CDR3 length equals 16 residues. CDR1 SQVTM and CDR2 ANQGSEA come from the germline V gene. The CDR3 protein is CSVQRRGMVGNQPQHF. As DNA, the CDR3 is TGCAGCGTTCAAAGGAGGGGAATGGTTGGCAATCAGCCCCAGCATTTT.

The chain joins TRBV4-1 to TRBJ2-5; tentative D call: TRBD1 (5 bases). The DNA end lines up better with TRBJ2-7; the J call may be wrong. The CDR3 extends over 14 amino acids. The V gene's germline CDR1 is MGHRA and CDR2 YSYEKL. The CDR3 region has the DNA TGCGCCAGCAGCCAAGTTACAGGAAACTACGAGCAGTACTTC. Amino acid sequence: CASSQVTGNYEQYF.

This clonotype was seen more than once but under ten times. V and J are TRBV27 and TRBJ2-7; a possible D gene is TRBD1 (6 bases). With 4 bases removed from V and 2 bases from J, the gap between germline ends came to 12 bases. CDR1 is MNHEY and CDR2 is SMNVEV in the germline V gene (reference sequence). The CDR3 consists of 14 residues. The CDR3 nucleotides read TGTGCCAGCAGTTCCTTGACAGGTGCCTACGAGCAGTACTTC. Residues: CASSSLTGAYEQYF.

The chain's CDR3 is CASRDTGTNTGELFF. The DNA for the CDR3 is TGTGCCAGCAGGGATACAGGGACAAACACCGGGGAGCTGTTTTTT. The chain carries TRBV6-2 or TRBV6-3 and TRBJ2-2, with a possible D match to TRBD1 (6 bases). The CDR3 extends over 15 amino acids. Trimming took off 6 bases at V and 2 bases at J, with 13 bases between the two ends. Germline assignment: CDR1 MNHEY and CDR2 SVGEGT.

The chain is built from TRBV2 and TRBJ2-3; the match to TRBD2 covers 9 bases. V shed 6 bases, J shed 2 bases, and the junction held 6 bases outside the gene matches. Germline CDR1 SNHLY, CDR2 FYNNEI. This CDR3 region has 15 residues. Here the CDR3 reads CASSLAGVTTDTQYF. The DNA of the CDR3 is TGTGCCAGCAGCTTAGCGGGGGTTACCACAGATACGCAGTATTTT.

The chain is built from TRBV4-1 and TRBJ2-7, with 7 bases lining up with TRBD1. V lost 4 bases, J lost 5 bases, and 11 bases stayed unmatched. This CDR3 comprises 15 residues. Per the germline V gene, CDR1 is MGHRA and CDR2 is YSYEKL. CDR3 nucleotides: TGCGCCAGCAGCCGGTTCGACAGGGAATTTCACGAGCAGTACTTC. Translating it yields CASSRFDREFHEQYF.

This clonotype showed up just a few times. The chain recombines TRBV6-5 with TRBJ2-7; 11 nucleotides line up with TRBD2. Germline V gene lookup returns CDR1 MNHEY and CDR2 SVGAGI. J lost 0 bases, V lost 5 bases, and 6 bases had no gene match. The CDR3 is made up of 16 amino acids. The CDR3 loop reads CASSTLAGGFSYEQYF. CDR3 DNA sequence: TGTGCCAGCAGTACCCTAGCGGGAGGTTTCTCCTACGAGCAGTACTTC.

This rearrangement joins TRBV2 to TRBJ1-4; weak D call: TRBD1 (6 bases). This CDR3 comprises 14 residues. Trimming took off 5 bases at V and 1 base at J, with 8 bases between the two ends. CDR1 is SNHLY and CDR2 is FYNNEI in the germline V gene. The CDR3 DNA follows: TGTGCCAGCAGTACAGGGCTAACTAATGAAAAACTGTTTTTT. Translating gives CASSTGLTNEKLFF.

This clonotype was detected only a few times. The CDR3 here is CASSVGQGYYGYTF. In DNA, the CDR3 is TGTGCCAGCAGTGTCGGACAGGGGTACTATGGCTACACCTTC. J is TRBJ1-2 and V is TRBV28; TRBD1 matches 9 bases. CDR3 size: 14 residues. V dropped 5 bases and J dropped 3; count of bases not matched to a gene: 4. The germline V gene encodes CDR1 MDHEN and CDR2 SYDVKM.

The rearrangement joins TRBV7-9 to TRBJ1-1; D perhaps matches TRBD1 (5 bases). Trimming cost V 8 bases and J 4 bases, with 23 bases left between them. Looked up from germline, CDR1 is SEHNR and CDR2 is FQNEAQ (reference sequence). The CDR3 contains 16 residues. This CDR3 reads CASPLVPGSLSTEAFF. Written as DNA, the CDR3 is TGTGCCAGCCCCCTGGTTCCAGGGTCGTTGAGCACTGAAGCTTTCTTT.

The CDR3, as DNA: TGTGCCTGGACGGACGGGACAGGGCCCTACGGGCAGTACTTC. It yields the protein CAWTDGTGPYGQYF. The chain uses TRBV30 and TRBJ2-4; 9 nucleotides match TRBD1. V shed 4 bases and J 13 bases; nucleotides not matched to a gene: 14. From germline, CDR1 is GTSNPN and CDR2 SVGIG (reference sequence). The CDR3 totals 14 residues.

The chain recombines TRBV7-2 with TRBJ1-1, with no clear D. V was shortened by 6 bases and J by 7 bases, with 9 bases between the two germline ends. Per the germline V gene, CDR1 is SGHTA and CDR2 is FQGNSA. The CDR3 extends over 11 amino acids. The CDR3 protein is CASRNDGEAFF. The DNA for the CDR3 is TGTGCCAGCAGAAACGACGGTGAAGCTTTCTTT.

This clonotype was observed once. This may be a read error, as it is one base from a much larger clone. The V and J genes are TRBV10-3 and TRBJ2-1; 13 bases fit TRBD2. The CDR3 loop spans 15 amino acids. Losses at the gene ends were 6 bases for V and 4 bases for J; bases not matched to a gene: 3. Germline V gene lookup returns CDR1 ENHRY and CDR2 SYGVKD. The CDR3 nucleotides read TGTGCCATCAGGCTGACTAGCGGGAGGTACAATGAGCAGTTCTTC. The encoded protein is CAIRLTSGRYNEQFF.

J is TRBJ2-5 and V is TRBV4-3, with 10 bases lining up with TRBD2. This CDR3 region has 16 residues. Losses at the gene ends were 0 bases for V and 11 bases for J; bases not matched to a gene: 12. Germline assignment: CDR1 LGHNA and CDR2 YSLEER. CDR3 region: CASSQEVGLADNEQYF. As DNA, the CDR3 is TGCGCCAGCAGCCAAGAAGTAGGACTAGCGGACAATGAGCAGTACTTC.

This chain joins TRBV10-3 and TRBJ2-1; TRBD2 aligns across 7 bases. Trimming removed 8 bases from V and 5 bases from J; junction bases left unmatched: 12. This CDR3 comprises 15 residues. CDR1 and CDR2 from the germline V gene are ENHRY and SYGVKD. Here the CDR3 DNA reads TGTGCCATCTCCCCCGGGAGGTGGGGCGACAATGAGCAGTTCTTC. This sequence encodes CAISPGRWGDNEQFF.

The chain has TRBV4-3 and TRBJ2-7, with D uncertain. CDR3 size: 15 residues. The ends were cut back, 0 bases at V and 2 bases at J, with 11 bases in the middle. Looked up from germline, CDR1 is LGHNA and CDR2 is YSLEER. Written as DNA, the CDR3 is TGCGCCAGCAGCCAAGATTCGGCAAACCCCTACGAGCAGTACTTC. Translation: CASSQDSANPYEQYF.

This clonotype was observed a few times. The chain has TRBV20-1 and TRBJ1-2; D possibly corresponds to TRBD1 (5 bases). Between the trimmed V and J ends, which lost 0 bases and 4 bases, there was a span of 15 bases. Per the germline V gene, CDR1 is DFQATT and CDR2 is SNEGSKA (reference sequence). CDR3 length: 15 residues. The CDR3 loop is CSARDHRLTSYGYTF. CDR3 in DNA: TGCAGTGCTAGAGATCACAGGCTGACCTCCTATGGCTACACCTTC.

The chain carries TRBV20-1 and TRBJ1-4; D remains unclear. The CDR3 consists of 15 residues. The germline V gene has CDR1 DFQATT and CDR2 SNEGSKA (reference sequence). The V end was cut by 3 bases, the J end by 8 bases, with 19 bases between. Here the CDR3 reads CSASYPPKGAEKLFF. The CDR3, as DNA: TGCAGTGCTAGTTACCCCCCGAAGGGAGCAGAAAAACTGTTTTTT.

V usage is TRBV4-3 and J usage is TRBJ1-2, with unresolved D. V was cut by 4 bases and J by 2 bases, with 17 bases left in between. The CDR3 is 16 residues long. The germline gives CDR1 LGHNA, CDR2 YSLEER. CDR3 nucleotides: TGCGCCAGCAGCCGACGCATGGGCCCGGGGAACTATGGCTACACCTTC. The encoded protein is CASSRRMGPGNYGYTF.

V usage is TRBV29-1 and J usage is TRBJ2-1; D assignment may be TRBD1 or TRBD2 (5 bases each). In germline, CDR1 is SQVTM, CDR2 ANQGSEA. Trimming took off 6 bases at V and 1 base at J, with 16 bases between the two ends. The CDR3 spans 15 residues. The CDR3 DNA is TGCAGCGTCCGTTTAGGGACCGTGTCCTACAATGAGCAGTTCTTC. Its protein product is CSVRLGTVSYNEQFF.

In its sample, this clonotype was seen a few times. The genes are TRBV28 and TRBJ1-2, with a weak D call TRBD1 (6 bases). V was cut by 6 bases and J by 4 bases, with 15 bases left in between. CDR1 and CDR2 from the germline V gene are MDHEN and SYDVKM. The CDR3 runs to 14 residues. Here the CDR3 reads CASRISGAGYGYTF. CDR3 coding DNA: TGTGCCAGCAGGATATCGGGGGCGGGCTATGGCTACACCTTC.

This clonotype was seen many times. The rearrangement uses TRBV5-1 and TRBJ2-3; D perhaps matches TRBD1 (6 bases). Germline V gives CDR1 SGHRS, CDR2 YFSETQ. The CDR3 contains 13 residues. V was trimmed by 3 bases and J by 4 bases, leaving 9 bases between them. The CDR3 here is CASSSQGPDTQYF. Written as DNA, the CDR3 is TGCGCCAGCAGCTCACAGGGTCCAGATACGCAGTATTTT. Filled out from reference TRBV5-1 and TRBJ2-3, the complete variable domain reads KAGVTQTPRYLIKTRGQQVTLSCSPISGHRSVSWYQQTPGQGLQFLFEYFSETQRNKGNFPGRFSGRQFSNSRSEMNVSTLELGDSALYLCASSSQGPDTQYFGPGTRLTVL.

This clonotype was recorded once. V gene TRBV28 combines with J gene TRBJ2-1; D not resolved. The J call may be incorrect, as the DNA end agrees better with TRBJ2-7. The CDR3 length is 15 residues. The V gene's germline CDR1 is MDHEN and CDR2 SYDVKM. CDR3 amino acids: CASSFPGVGYNEQYF. The DNA for the CDR3 is TGTGCCAGCAGTTTCCCAGGAGTCGGGTACAATGAGCAGTACTTC.

The V and J genes are TRBV20-1 and TRBJ2-7, with 11 bases lining up with TRBD2. The CDR3 has 15 residues. Unmatched junction bases numbered 7, after V lost 3 bases and J lost 3 bases. The germline gives CDR1 DFQATT, CDR2 SNEGSKA (reference sequence). CDR3 sequence (DNA): TGCAGTGCTAGCCCGGGGACTAGCGGCAACTACGAGCAGTACTTC. It encodes CSASPGTSGNYEQYF.